This T cell receptor beta chain was profiled in a study of Ad26.COV2.S vaccination and SARS-CoV-2 variants. With 5 bases clipped from V and 4 bases from J, the junction kept 9 bases outside the gene matches. Germline lookup yields CDR1 SEHNR and CDR2 FQNEAQ (reference sequence). CDR3 length: 15 residues. TCRdb keeps only in-frame clones here, not all; method: immunoSEQ multiplex PCR. The data show 300,000 to 350,000 clones, 85% to 90% seen once. The sample's treatment: 15 to 20 received Ad26.COV2.S at low or high dose, single or two shots; 5 received placebo; per-sample allocation not given. Sampling was done on day 63 after the first vaccine or placebo injection.

The gene calls are TRBV7-9 and TRBJ1-2; 8 nucleotides match TRBD1. The clonotype originates from a person between 18 and 65 years old who received the Ad26.COV2.S COVID-19 vaccine or a placebo. This material consisted of peripheral blood, taken in a trial of Ad26.COV2.S vaccine versus placebo. CDR3 sequence reads: CASSALDRVSYGYTF. DNA of the CDR3: TGTGCCAGCAGCGCATTGGACAGGGTGAGCTATGGCTACACCTTC. Together with reference TRBV7-9 and TRBJ1-2, the CDR3 gives the full variable domain: DTGVSQNPRHKITKRGQNVTFRCDPISEHNRLYWYRQTLGQGPEFLTYFQNEAQLEKSRLLSDRFSAERPKGSFSTLEIQRTEQGDSAMYLCASSALDRVSYGYTFGSGTRLTVV.